Here is one T cell receptor (beta chain) with its context. What it binds is unknown. The data were produced by immunoSEQ multiplex PCR, yet TCRdb's version contains in-frame clones alone and is incomplete. The table lists 20,000 or so clones, 80% to 90% of them singletons, with more than 0.75% in the top ten. The data originate from a study of graft-versus-host responses after intestinal transplantation. About the research overall: Multivisceral, liver-intestinal, or isolated intestinal grafts went to recipients.

This CDR3 comprises 14 residues. Per the germline V gene, CDR1 is MNHNS and CDR2 is SASEGT. The V end lost 2 bases, the J end lost 9 bases, and 14 bases lay between the germline ends. General study findings and limits: Some GvH clones appeared in ileal mucosa or blood before recipient bone marrow.

The TCR comes from a human patient who received an intestinal transplant, so some T cells may come from the graft donor. Sequenced here: PBMCs, sampled just over 450 days after intestinal transplant. The genes are TRBV6-1 and TRBJ1-5; the D is unclear. CDR3: CASSEWVPVRPQHF. The CDR3 nucleotides read TGTGCCAGCAGTGAATGGGTCCCAGTTAGGCCCCAGCATTTT.